This T cell receptor (beta chain) was documented in a study of regulatory T cells in long-lasting Graves disease. Study context: The term persistent Graves' disease signified upward of 5 years on antithyroid drugs with positive TSH receptor antibodies. Study conclusions and caveats: Among samples with persistent disease, TRBV28, TRBJ1-2 and TRBJ2-5 were favored.

Construction of the TCR beta libraries employed iRepertoire HTBI primers in conjunction with Arm-PCR of CDR3 regions. TCRdb reprocessed the multiplex PCR reads with MiXCR, giving one entry per CDR3 protein. Among approximately 380,000 distinct CDR3 sequences listed, less than 25% were seen once. This clonotype was seen repeatedly, ten times or more. Its antigen is unknown. Stated time point: persistent/refractory GD, antithyroid drugs over 5 years with positive TRAb. With RNA extracted from PBMCs as input, the TCR library was made. V lost 3 bases, J lost 5 bases, and 19 bases lay in between. The CDR3 runs to 16 residues.

This sequence was found in a female donor with Graves disease. This chain connects TRBV12-3 or TRBV12-4 to TRBJ2-5, with a weak D call TRBD2 (5 bases). The sample was peripheral blood mononuclear cells (PBMCs), taken when the disease was refractory, from a patient treated with antithyroid drugs. The CDR3 nucleotides read TGTGCCAGCAGTTTTTTGCCGCGCCAGGACTTGGAGACCCAGTACTTC. Translated: CASSFLPRQDLETQYF.